The source of this T cell receptor beta chain is a study of blood T cell repertoires in COVID-19. CDR1 and CDR2 (germline): LGHDT, YNNKEL (reference sequence). The length of the CDR3 is 14 residues. The V end lost 7 bases, the J end lost 1 base, and 10 bases lay between the germline ends. Per the original data handling: Reference gene primer amplification gave nucleated cell count estimates. Sequenced by immunoSEQ multiplex PCR; TCRdb stores in-frame clones only, minus some. That table supplies the V and J calls and clone size; D and trimming were determined from the DNA. The sample gives around 190,000 clones, 76% of which show up once; roughly a sixth is in the top ten.

The chain couples TRBV3-1 (or the pseudogene TRBV3-2) to TRBJ2-2; D is unresolved. The specimen was PBMCs or T cells enriched from blood (not recorded which). The source is a woman in her forties or fifties with acute COVID-19. The CDR3 is CASTSVKNTGELFF. In DNA, the CDR3 is TGTGCCAGCACCTCCGTAAAGAACACCGGGGAGCTGTTTTTT.